The 14 T cell receptor beta chains below come from one sample, sequenced in a study of response to subunit inactivated influenza vaccine. TCRdb analysed the RT-PCR reads with MiXCR anew, one entry per CDR3 protein. Of 650,000 to 800,000 distinct CDR3 sequences detected, around a sixth appear once; the ten largest clones hold roughly 10%. The sequenced sample was PBMCs from blood, obtained 5 to 6 days after vaccination. The receptors were sampled from a man aged 50-60 years who received an inactivated influenza vaccine.

This clonotype was detected only a few times. The V gene is TRBV20-1, the J gene TRBJ2-3, with TRBD2 identical over 11 bases. Trimming removed 1 base from V and 3 bases from J; junction bases left unmatched: 15. This CDR3 comprises 19 residues. CDR1 and CDR2 (germline): DFQATT, SNEGSKA (reference sequence). The CDR3 region has the DNA TGCAGTGCTAGAGCCCTACTAGCGGGGGCTCCCTCGGCGACAGATACGCAGTATTTT. As protein: CSARALLAGAPSATDTQYF.

This clonotype showed up many times. V is TRBV20-1 and J is TRBJ2-1; D unresolved. The CDR3 covers 11 residues. The germline gives CDR1 DFQATT, CDR2 SNEGSKA (reference sequence). The CDR3: CSAPLYNEQFF. The CDR3 region has the DNA TGCAGCGCCCCTCTTTACAATGAGCAGTTCTTC.

In its sample, this clonotype was seen a few times. This chain uses TRBV20-1 with TRBJ2-7, with 9 bases matching TRBD1. V lost 5 bases to trimming and J lost 3 bases; unmatched junction nucleotides: 11. Germline V CDR1 and CDR2: DFQATT, SNEGSKA (reference sequence). This CDR3 spans 15 amino acids. As DNA, the CDR3 is TGCAGTGCTCCACGTCGGGGACAGGGAATCTACGAGCAGTACTTC. Protein sequence: CSAPRRGQGIYEQYF.

The chain uses TRBV20-1 and TRBJ1-6, with D possibly being TRBD1 (5 bases). The CDR3 runs to 14 residues. Trimming left V 3 bases short and J 8 bases short, with 14 bases between. Germline V gives CDR1 DFQATT, CDR2 SNEGSKA (reference sequence). This chain's CDR3 is CSARRGTLDSPLHF. DNA for the CDR3: TGCAGTGCTAGGCGTGGGACTTTGGATTCACCCCTCCACTTT.

The rearrangement links TRBV10-2 to TRBJ1-2; weak D call: TRBD1 (6 bases). V dropped 0 bases and J dropped 7 bases, with 12 bases sitting between them. The CDR3 is 14 residues long. Germline CDR1 reads WSHSY; CDR2 reads SAAADI. The CDR3: CASSESVGALGYTF. CDR3 sequence (DNA): TGCGCCAGCAGTGAGTCTGTGGGGGCGCTTGGCTACACCTTC.

This clonotype was seen once. CDR3 sequence reads: CASSLTSGRIGELFF. CDR3 sequence (DNA): TGTGCCAGCAGCTTGACTAGCGGGAGAATCGGGGAGCTGTTTTTT. The V and J genes are TRBV7-9 and TRBJ2-2; TRBD2 matches at 12 bases. The CDR3 runs 15 residues. Germline V lookup: CDR1 SEHNR, CDR2 FQNEAQ (reference sequence). V lost 3 bases to trimming and J lost 7 bases; unmatched junction nucleotides: 3.

There are a few counts of this clonotype. This chain links TRBV11-2 with TRBJ2-7; 7 bases fit TRBD1. The germline gives CDR1 SGHAT, CDR2 FQNNGV. The length of the CDR3 is 13 residues. The junction had 8 bases not matched to a gene; V was cut back by 6 bases and J by 6 bases. The CDR3 coding sequence is TGTGCCAGCAGTCCCGACAGGGTAGGCGAGCAGTACTTC. It codes for CASSPDRVGEQYF.

This chain links TRBV29-1 with TRBJ1-2, with D possibly being TRBD1 (6 bases). The germline V gene has CDR1 SQVTM and CDR2 ANQGSEA. This CDR3 is 12 amino acids long. V lost 4 bases and J 8 bases, leaving 14 bases between the germline ends. This CDR3 is CSVGFGGRGYTF. The CDR3 region has the DNA TGCAGCGTTGGGTTCGGGGGGCGCGGCTACACCTTC.

The chain couples TRBV4-3 to TRBJ2-7, with TRBD1 matching over 7 bases. V shed 4 bases and J 7 bases; nucleotides not matched to a gene: 10. CDR1 and CDR2 (germline): LGHNA, YSLEER. The CDR3 has 14 amino acids. CDR3 sequence (DNA): TGCGCCAGCAGCCTAGGCCAGGGGGATCGTGAGCAGTACTTC. Its protein product is CASSLGQGDREQYF.

This clonotype was seen only a few times. The rearrangement links TRBV10-3 to TRBJ2-5; D remains unclear. Germline CDR1 is ENHRY and CDR2 is SYGVKD. The length of the CDR3 is 13 residues. The ends were cut back, 2 bases at V and 3 bases at J, with 7 bases in the middle. The CDR3 here is CAISEDPKETQYF. The CDR3 DNA follows: TGTGCCATCAGTGAGGACCCGAAAGAGACCCAGTACTTC.

This sequence joins TRBV12-3 or TRBV12-4 and TRBJ1-2; 12 positions match TRBD1. The CDR3 spans 13 residues. J was trimmed by 8 bases and V by 5 bases; bases with no gene match: 3. Written as DNA, the CDR3 is TGTGCCAGCAGTGGGACAGGGGGCTGGGGCTACACCTTC. Its protein is CASSGTGGWGYTF.

This rearrangement joins TRBV10-2 to TRBJ1-1; D is ambiguous. Germline lookup yields CDR1 WSHSY and CDR2 SAAADI. The CDR3 spans 13 residues. The V and J ends lost 2 bases and 3 bases respectively, with 7 bases between them. The DNA of the CDR3 is TGCGCCAGCAGTGAGAACAGTTACACTGAAGCTTTCTTT. This sequence encodes CASSENSYTEAFF.

This clonotype was detected many times. The J gene is TRBJ2-1, the V gene TRBV9; D is unresolved. The germline V and J ends were trimmed by 2 bases and 0 bases, with 12 bases remaining between them. This CDR3 has 16 amino acids. CDR1 is SGDLS, CDR2 YYNGEE, per germline. Here the CDR3 DNA reads TGTGCCAGCAGCGTGAGCCCCCTTGGCTCCTACAATGAGCAGTTCTTC. Its translation: CASSVSPLGSYNEQFF.

V usage is TRBV4-3 and J usage is TRBJ2-1, with D unclear. In germline, CDR1 is LGHNA, CDR2 YSLEER. V was trimmed by 0 bases and J by 6 bases, leaving 9 bases between them. This CDR3 comprises 14 residues. CDR3 in DNA: TGCGCCAGCAGCCAAGATAGGATCGGCAATGAGCAGTTCTTC. As protein: CASSQDRIGNEQFF.